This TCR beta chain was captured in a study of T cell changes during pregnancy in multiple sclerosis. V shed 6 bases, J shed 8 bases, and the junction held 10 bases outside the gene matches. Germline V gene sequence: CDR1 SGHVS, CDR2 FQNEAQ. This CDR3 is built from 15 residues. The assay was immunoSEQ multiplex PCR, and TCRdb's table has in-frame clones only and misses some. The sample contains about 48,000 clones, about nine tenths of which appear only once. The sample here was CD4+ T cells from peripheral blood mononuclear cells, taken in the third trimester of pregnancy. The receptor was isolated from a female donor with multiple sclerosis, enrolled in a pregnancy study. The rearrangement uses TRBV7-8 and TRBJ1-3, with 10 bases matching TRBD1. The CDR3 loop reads CASRPRTGGVHTIYF. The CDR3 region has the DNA TGTGCCAGCAGACCTAGGACAGGGGGTGTACACACCATATATTTT.